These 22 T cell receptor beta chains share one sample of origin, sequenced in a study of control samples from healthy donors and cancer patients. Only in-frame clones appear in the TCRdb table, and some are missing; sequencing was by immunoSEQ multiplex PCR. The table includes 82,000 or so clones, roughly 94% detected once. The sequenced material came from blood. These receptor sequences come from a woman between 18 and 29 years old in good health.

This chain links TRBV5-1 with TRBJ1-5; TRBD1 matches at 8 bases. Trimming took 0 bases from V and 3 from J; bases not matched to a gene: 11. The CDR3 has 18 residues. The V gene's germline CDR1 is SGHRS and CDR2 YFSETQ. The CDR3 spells CASSLAPPGGSPNQPQHF. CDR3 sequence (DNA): TGCGCCAGCAGCTTGGCCCCCCCAGGGGGCTCCCCCAATCAGCCCCAGCATTTT.

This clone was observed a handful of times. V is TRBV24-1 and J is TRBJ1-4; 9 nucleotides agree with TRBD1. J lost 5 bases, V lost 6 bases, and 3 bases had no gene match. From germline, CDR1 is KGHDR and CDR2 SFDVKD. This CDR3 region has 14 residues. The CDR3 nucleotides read TGTGCCACCAGTCGGGGGACAGGGAATGAAAAACTGTTTTTT. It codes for CATSRGTGNEKLFF.

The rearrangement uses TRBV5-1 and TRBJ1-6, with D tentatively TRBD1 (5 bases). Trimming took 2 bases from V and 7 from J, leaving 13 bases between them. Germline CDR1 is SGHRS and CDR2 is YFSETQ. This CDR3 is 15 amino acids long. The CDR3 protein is CASSLSRVANSPLHF. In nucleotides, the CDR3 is TGCGCCAGCAGCTTATCCAGGGTTGCGAATTCACCCCTCCACTTT.

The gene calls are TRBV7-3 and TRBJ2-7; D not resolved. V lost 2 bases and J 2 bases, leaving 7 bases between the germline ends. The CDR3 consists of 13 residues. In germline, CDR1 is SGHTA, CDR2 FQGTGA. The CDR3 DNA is TGTGCCAGCAGCTTACCTGGAACCTACGAGCAGTACTTC. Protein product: CASSLPGTYEQYF.

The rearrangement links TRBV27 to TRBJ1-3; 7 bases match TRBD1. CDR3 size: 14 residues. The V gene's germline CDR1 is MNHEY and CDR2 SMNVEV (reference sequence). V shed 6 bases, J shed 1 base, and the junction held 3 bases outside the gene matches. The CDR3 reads CASSAGGSGNTIYF. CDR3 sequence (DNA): TGTGCCAGCAGCGCAGGGGGTTCTGGAAACACCATATATTTT.

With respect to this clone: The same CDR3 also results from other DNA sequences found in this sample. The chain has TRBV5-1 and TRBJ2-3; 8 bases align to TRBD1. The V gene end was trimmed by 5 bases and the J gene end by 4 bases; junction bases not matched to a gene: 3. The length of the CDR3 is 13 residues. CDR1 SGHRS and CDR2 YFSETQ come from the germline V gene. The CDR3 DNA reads TGCGCCAGCAGGGACAGGGATCCAGATACGCAGTATTTT. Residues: CASRDRDPDTQYF.

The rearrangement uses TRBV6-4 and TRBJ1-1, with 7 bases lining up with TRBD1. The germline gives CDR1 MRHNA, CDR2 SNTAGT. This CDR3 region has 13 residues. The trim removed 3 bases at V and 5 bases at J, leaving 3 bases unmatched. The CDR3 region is CASSDNRGTEAFF. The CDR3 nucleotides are TGTGCCAGCAGTGATAACAGGGGAACTGAAGCTTTCTTT.

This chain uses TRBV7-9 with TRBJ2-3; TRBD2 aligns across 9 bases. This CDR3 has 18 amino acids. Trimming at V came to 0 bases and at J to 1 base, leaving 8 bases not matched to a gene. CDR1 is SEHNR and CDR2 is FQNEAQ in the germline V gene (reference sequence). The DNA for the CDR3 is TGTGCCAGCAGCTTAGCGGCCCTAGCGGGGCAGGGCACAGATACGCAGTATTTT. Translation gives CASSLAALAGQGTDTQYF.

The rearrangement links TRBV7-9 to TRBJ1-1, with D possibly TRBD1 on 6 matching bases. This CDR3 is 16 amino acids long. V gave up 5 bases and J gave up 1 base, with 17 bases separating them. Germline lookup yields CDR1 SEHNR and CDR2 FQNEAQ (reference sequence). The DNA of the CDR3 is TGTGCCAGCAGCGAAGGGTGGGGGGGCCCGAACACTGAAGCTTTCTTT. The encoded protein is CASSEGWGGPNTEAFF.

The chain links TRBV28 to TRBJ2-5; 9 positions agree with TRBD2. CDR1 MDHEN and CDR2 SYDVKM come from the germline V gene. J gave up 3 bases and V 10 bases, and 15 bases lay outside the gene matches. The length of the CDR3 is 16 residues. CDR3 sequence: CATDGLGPSGKETQYF. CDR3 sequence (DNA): TGTGCCACTGACGGCCTTGGGCCTAGCGGGAAAGAGACCCAGTACTTC.

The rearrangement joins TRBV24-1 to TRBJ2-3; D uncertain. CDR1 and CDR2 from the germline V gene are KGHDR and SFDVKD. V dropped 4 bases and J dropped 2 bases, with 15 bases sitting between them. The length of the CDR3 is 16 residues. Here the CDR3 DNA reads TGTGCCACCAGTGAATCCGGGTCCGCGATCACAGATACGCAGTATTTT. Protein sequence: CATSESGSAITDTQYF.

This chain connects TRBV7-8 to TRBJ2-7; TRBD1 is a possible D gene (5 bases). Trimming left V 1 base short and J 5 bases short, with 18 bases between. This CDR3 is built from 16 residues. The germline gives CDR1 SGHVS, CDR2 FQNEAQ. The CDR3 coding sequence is TGTGCCAGCAGCTTAGTAACGGGCAGGGTGGAGAACGAGCAGTACTTC. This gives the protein CASSLVTGRVENEQYF.

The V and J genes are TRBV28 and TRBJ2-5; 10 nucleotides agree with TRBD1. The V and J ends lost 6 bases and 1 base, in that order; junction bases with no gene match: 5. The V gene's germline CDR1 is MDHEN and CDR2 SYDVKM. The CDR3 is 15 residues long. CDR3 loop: CASRTGQGVQETQYF. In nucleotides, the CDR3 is TGTGCCAGCAGGACAGGACAGGGGGTCCAAGAGACCCAGTACTTC.

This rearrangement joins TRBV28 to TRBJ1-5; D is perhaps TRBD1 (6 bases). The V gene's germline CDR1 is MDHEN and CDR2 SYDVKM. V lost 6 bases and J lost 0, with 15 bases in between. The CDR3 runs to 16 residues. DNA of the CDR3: TGTGCCAGCAGCATCACAGGGATCTATAGCAATCAGCCCCAGCATTTT. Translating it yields CASSITGIYSNQPQHF.

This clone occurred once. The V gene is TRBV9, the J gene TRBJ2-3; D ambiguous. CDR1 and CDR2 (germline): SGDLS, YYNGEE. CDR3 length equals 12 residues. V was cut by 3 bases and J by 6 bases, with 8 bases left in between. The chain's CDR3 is CASSAESDTQYF. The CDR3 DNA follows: TGTGCCAGCAGCGCGGAATCGGATACGCAGTATTTT.

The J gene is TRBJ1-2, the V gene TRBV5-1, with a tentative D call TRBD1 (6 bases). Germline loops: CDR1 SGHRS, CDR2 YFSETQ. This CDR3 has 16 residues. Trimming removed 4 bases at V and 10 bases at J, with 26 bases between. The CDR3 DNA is TGCGCCAGCAGCCGAAGGGGGGAATCCACTTTTAGTGCCTACACCTTC. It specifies CASSRRGESTFSAYTF. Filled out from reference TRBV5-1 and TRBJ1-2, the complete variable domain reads KAGVTQTPRYLIKTRGQQVTLSCSPISGHRSVSWYQQTPGQGLQFLFEYFSETQRNKGNFPGRFSGRQFSNSRSEMNVSTLELGDSALYLCASSRRGESTFSAYTFGSGTRLTVV.

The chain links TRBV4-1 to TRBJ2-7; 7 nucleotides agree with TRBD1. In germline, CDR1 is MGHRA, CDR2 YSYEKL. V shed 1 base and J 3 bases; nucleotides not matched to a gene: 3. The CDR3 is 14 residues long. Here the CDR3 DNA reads TGCGCCAGCAGCCAAGTGGGACAGAACTACGAGCAGTACTTC. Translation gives CASSQVGQNYEQYF.

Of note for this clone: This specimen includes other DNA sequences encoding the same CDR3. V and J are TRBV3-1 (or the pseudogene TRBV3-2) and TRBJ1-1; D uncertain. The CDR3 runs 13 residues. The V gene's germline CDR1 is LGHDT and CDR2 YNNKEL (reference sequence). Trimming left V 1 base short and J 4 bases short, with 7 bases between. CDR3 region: CASSQVGGTEAFF. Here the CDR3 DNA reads TGTGCCAGCAGCCAAGTGGGCGGCACTGAAGCTTTCTTT.

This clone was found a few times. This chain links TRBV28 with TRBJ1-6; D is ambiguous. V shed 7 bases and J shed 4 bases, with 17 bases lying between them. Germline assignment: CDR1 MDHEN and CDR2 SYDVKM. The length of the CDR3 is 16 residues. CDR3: CASIQRETRYNSPLHF. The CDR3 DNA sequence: TGTGCCAGCATTCAGAGGGAGACTAGGTATAATTCACCCCTCCACTTT.

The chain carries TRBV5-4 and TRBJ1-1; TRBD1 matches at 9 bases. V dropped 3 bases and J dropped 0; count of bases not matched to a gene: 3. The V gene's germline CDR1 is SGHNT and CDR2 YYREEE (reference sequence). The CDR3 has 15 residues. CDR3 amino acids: CASSWGTGMNTEAFF. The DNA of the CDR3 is TGTGCCAGCAGCTGGGGGACAGGGATGAACACTGAAGCTTTCTTT. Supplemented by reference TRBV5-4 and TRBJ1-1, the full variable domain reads ETGVTQSPTHLIKTRGQQVTLRCSSQSGHNTVSWYQQALGQGPQFIFQYYREEENGRGNFPPRFSGLQFPNYSSELNVNALELDDSALYLCASSWGTGMNTEAFFGQGTRLTVV.

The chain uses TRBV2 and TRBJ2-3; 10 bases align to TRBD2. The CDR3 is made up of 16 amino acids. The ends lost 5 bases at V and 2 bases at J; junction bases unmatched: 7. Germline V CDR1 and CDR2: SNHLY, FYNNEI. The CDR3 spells CASSNGLAVITDTQYF. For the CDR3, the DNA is TGTGCCAGCAGTAACGGACTAGCGGTAATCACAGATACGCAGTATTTT.

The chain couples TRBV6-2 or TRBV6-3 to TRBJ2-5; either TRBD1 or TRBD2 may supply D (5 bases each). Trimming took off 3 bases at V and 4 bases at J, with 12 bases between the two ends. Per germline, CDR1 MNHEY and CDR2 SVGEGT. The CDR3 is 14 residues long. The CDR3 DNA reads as TGTGCCAGCAGTTATGGGGGTAATAGAGAGACCCAGTACTTC. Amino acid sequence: CASSYGGNRETQYF.